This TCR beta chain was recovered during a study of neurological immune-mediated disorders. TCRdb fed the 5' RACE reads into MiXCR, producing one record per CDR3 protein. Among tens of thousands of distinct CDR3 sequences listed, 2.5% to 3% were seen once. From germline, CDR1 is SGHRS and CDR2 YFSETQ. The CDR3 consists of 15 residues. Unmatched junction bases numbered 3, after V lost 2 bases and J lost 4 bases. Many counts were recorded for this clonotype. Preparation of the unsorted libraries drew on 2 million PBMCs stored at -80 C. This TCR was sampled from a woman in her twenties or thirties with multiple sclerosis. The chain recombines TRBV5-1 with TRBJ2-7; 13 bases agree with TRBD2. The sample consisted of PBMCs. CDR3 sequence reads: CASSFGTSGTYEQYF. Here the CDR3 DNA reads TGCGCCAGCAGCTTCGGGACTAGCGGGACTTACGAGCAGTACTTC. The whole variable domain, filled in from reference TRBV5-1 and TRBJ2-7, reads KAGVTQTPRYLIKTRGQQVTLSCSPISGHRSVSWYQQTPGQGLQFLFEYFSETQRNKGNFPGRFSGRQFSNSRSEMNVSTLELGDSALYLCASSFGTSGTYEQYFGPGTRLTVT.